A selection of T cell receptor beta chains follows, all from one sample in a study of blood T cell repertoires in COVID-19. TCRdb keeps only in-frame clones here, not all; method: immunoSEQ multiplex PCR. Among over 100,000 clones, 84% were seen once, and the ten largest hold 20% to 30%. The sample was peripheral blood. Every receptor here comes from a man aged 55 to 70 with acute or convalescent COVID-19. CDR3s include the opening cysteine and the closing phenylalanine or tryptophan. The D gene is left open where the match is weak. A row's size may be missing; if present it is once, few, many or a size class.

len	abundance	v_gene	j_gene	d_gene	CDR3nt	CDR3aa
13	.	TRBV12-3/TRBV12-4	TRBJ1-2	.	TGTGCCAGCAGTTTAAACGGGAGGGGTGGCTACACCTTC	CASSLNGRGGYTF
13	few	TRBV13	TRBJ1-2	.	TGTGCCAGCAGCTCGCGGACGGGGTATGGCTACACCTTC	CASSSRTGYGYTF
14	.	TRBV5-1	TRBJ1-1	.	TGCGCCAGCAGCTCGGGGGGTTCGAACACTGAAGCTTTCTTT	CASSSGGSNTEAFF
15	.	TRBV5-1	TRBJ2-2	.	TGCGCCAGCAGCTTGGCTGGTAGGGAGTCCGGGGAGCTGTTTTTT	CASSLAGRESGELFF
19	.	TRBV11-3	TRBJ2-3	TRBD2	TGTGCCAGCAGCCCTTTGGCCCGGACTAGCGGGAGTGGGTCAGATACGCAGTATTTT	CASSPLARTSGSGSDTQYF
13	.	TRBV5-1	TRBJ2-7	TRBD1	TGCGCCAGCAGCGACCAGGGGGCGGGCGAGCAGTACTTC	CASSDQGAGEQYF
14	.	TRBV20-1	TRBJ1-4	.	TGCAGTGCTAGTATAGGCGGGTCGGATGAAAAACTGTTTTTT	CSASIGGSDEKLFF
15	.	TRBV5-4	TRBJ2-5	TRBD2	TGTGCCAGCAGCGTCGGGGGGGACACCCAAGAGACCCAGTACTTC	CASSVGGDTQETQYF
17	few	TRBV6-2/TRBV6-3	TRBJ2-2	.	TGTGCCAGCAGCTCTAGGGCTCTTCGGGACTACACCGGGGAGCTGTTTTTT	CASSSRALRDYTGELFF
16	few	TRBV11-3	TRBJ2-2	TRBD1	TGTGCCAGCAGTCCACGGACAGGGGGCACCACCGGGGAGCTGTTTTTT	CASSPRTGGTTGELFF
14	.	TRBV9	TRBJ2-3	.	TGTGCCAGCAGCGATAAAAGCGGCACAGATACGCAGTATTTT	CASSDKSGTDTQYF
15	.	TRBV24-1	TRBJ2-5	.	TGTGCCACCAGTACACTATCGACAGGCCAAGAGACCCAGTACTTC	CATSTLSTGQETQYF
13	.	TRBV6-5	TRBJ1-1	.	TGTGCCACCCACCGGGATGGGGACACTGAAGCTTTCTTT	CATHRDGDTEAFF
16	.	TRBV2	TRBJ1-6	.	TGTGCCAGCAGCACCCTTGGACAGATAAATAATTCACCCCTCCACTTT	CASSTLGQINNSPLHF
13	.	TRBV28	TRBJ1-2	.	TGTGCCAGCAGCCCGGGGGGGTTCTATGGCTACACCTTC	CASSPGGFYGYTF
14	.	TRBV10-3	TRBJ2-3	.	TGTGCCATCAGTGCCGGCTTCGGGACAGATACGCAGTATTTT	CAISAGFGTDTQYF
11	once	TRBV9	TRBJ1-2	.	TGTGCCAGCGGGGGGGACTATGGCTACACCTTC	CASGGDYGYTF
17	once	TRBV27	TRBJ2-3	TRBD1	TGTGCCAGCACTAAATCGCTGGTAGGGGGCTCGGCAGATACGCAGTATTTT	CASTKSLVGGSADTQYF
19	few	TRBV4-1	TRBJ2-7	.	TGCGCCAGCAGCCAGTCCTACCCGGTAGGGAAAACTAGCTCCTACGAGCAGTACTTC	CASSQSYPVGKTSSYEQYF
12	few	TRBV29-1	TRBJ1-2	.	TGCAGCGCCGAAACAGGGCCGGGTGGCTACACCTTC	CSAETGPGGYTF
14	.	TRBV19	TRBJ1-1	TRBD1	TGTGCCAGTAGTGGACACAGGGGGAACACTGAAGCTTTCTTT	CASSGHRGNTEAFF
15	few	TRBV6-6	TRBJ1-2	.	TGTGCCAGCAGTGACCGGGACAAGGGAGTCTATGGCTACACCTTC	CASSDRDKGVYGYTF
14	.	TRBV5-4	TRBJ1-6	.	TGTGCCAGCAGCTCCTTCAGTGAACAATCACCCCTCCACTTT	CASSSFSEQSPLHF
16	.	TRBV19	TRBJ2-2	TRBD1	TGTGCCAGTACCCTACTCGGGACAGGCAACACCGGGGAGCTGTTTTTT	CASTLLGTGNTGELFF
17	.	TRBV27	TRBJ2-1	TRBD2	TGTGCCAGCAGTTTAGCGAAGGTTAGCGGGAAGGACAATGAGCAGTTCTTC	CASSLAKVSGKDNEQFF
15	.	TRBV28	TRBJ1-5	TRBD1	TGTGCCAGCCGGGACCACCGGGACAGGGGTCAGCCCCAGCATTTT	CASRDHRDRGQPQHF
16	.	TRBV7-9	TRBJ2-3	TRBD2	TGTGCCAGCAGCGGGATAGCGGGAGTAAGCACAGATACGCAGTATTTT	CASSGIAGVSTDTQYF
14	.	TRBV30	TRBJ1-2	.	TGTGCCTGGAGAGCAAAGCAGGGGTCCTATGGCTACACCTTC	CAWRAKQGSYGYTF
13	.	TRBV5-4	TRBJ1-1	.	TGTGCCAGCCAAGGGGAGGACCGAGAGAGAGCTTTCTTT	CASQGEDRERAFF
15	once	TRBV7-9	TRBJ2-1	.	TGTGCCACCCGATGGGGGCCCAGCTCCTACAATGAGCAGTTCTTC	CATRWGPSSYNEQFF
16	.	TRBV5-1	TRBJ2-2	.	TGCGCCAGCAGCCCTGGCAGCAGGGCGAACACCGGGGAGCTGTTTTTT	CASSPGSRANTGELFF
18	.	TRBV24-1	TRBJ2-3	TRBD2	TGTGCCACCAGCCCTAGGAGGGGACTAGCGCGTAGCACAGATACGCAGTATTTT	CATSPRRGLARSTDTQYF
15	.	TRBV18	TRBJ1-5	.	TGTGCCAGCTCACCCGGGGGTGGGAGCAATCAGCCCCAGCATTTT	CASSPGGGSNQPQHF